This TCR beta chain was identified in a study of human T cells and chemical hapten exposure. Study results and caveats: Compared with pre-sensitization or healthy control sets, expanded TCRs clustered more.

This clonotype was detected ten times or more. Its antigen remains unknown. TCRdb passed the RACE reads through MiXCR, listing each CDR3 protein once. The data hold about 34,000 distinct CDR3 sequences, with around 6.4% observed a single time. V was cut by 3 bases and J by 2 bases, with 8 bases left in between. The germline CDR1 and CDR2 sequences are SQVTM and ANQGSEA. This CDR3 region has 13 residues. Time point noted: patch test 1, 2 weeks after DPC sensitization. Treatment: therapeutic diphenylcyclopropenone sensitization with weekly scalp DPC. Sequencing started from total RNA isolated from unfractionated whole blood.

The specimen comprised whole blood, sampled in connection with sensitization to the hapten diphenylcyclopropenone (DPC). The clonotype was recovered from a woman in her thirties with alopecia areata. Some clones in this sample may be carry-over from other donors' samples. The rearrangement uses TRBV29-1 and TRBJ1-3; D ambiguous. CDR3 in DNA: TGCAGCGTTGAGACACCACCTGGAAACACCATATATTTT. This encodes CSVETPPGNTIYF.